A selection of T cell receptor beta chains follows, all from one sample in a study of OX40 agonist ivuxolimab in advanced cancers. Libraries were prepared by immunoSEQ multiplex PCR; TCRdb keeps only in-frame clonotypes and omits some of them. This table holds 55,000 to 75,000 clones, about nine tenths found once. The sample was CD4+ or CD8+ T cells sorted from blood, taken in a trial of the OX40 agonist ivuxolimab. These receptor sequences come from an adult with an advanced solid tumor such as melanoma, head and neck, liver or kidney cancer. The CDR3 runs from the conserved cysteine through the conserved F or W. Each record gives: V gene, J gene, D gene, CDR3 protein, CDR3 DNA. The D gene is left open where the match is weak.

TRBV5-5,TRBJ2-7,TRBD1,CASSLGTGGYEQYF,TGTGCCAGCAGCTTGGGGACAGGGGGCTACGAGCAGTACTTC
TRBV7-9,TRBJ2-5,NA,CASTNIQGRQGYETQYF,TGTGCCAGCACCAACATCCAGGGGCGCCAGGGTTATGAGACCCAGTACTTC
TRBV4-2,TRBJ2-7,TRBD1,CASSQEGGTGGHEQYF,TGTGCCAGCAGCCAAGAAGGGGGGACAGGGGGCCACGAGCAGTACTTC
TRBV27,TRBJ2-5,TRBD1,CASSALTGMAETQYF,TGTGCCAGCAGTGCACTGACAGGGATGGCAGAGACCCAGTACTTC
TRBV27,TRBJ2-1,TRBD2,CASSTIAGGPDEQFF,TGTGCCAGCAGCACTATAGCGGGAGGTCCCGATGAGCAGTTCTTC
TRBV7-2,TRBJ2-7,NA,CASSLAQGWGRGSYEQYF,TGTGCCAGCAGCTTAGCGCAGGGATGGGGGAGAGGGTCCTACGAGCAGTACTTC
TRBV6-1,TRBJ2-1,NA,CASSLSGVAYNEQFF,TGTGCCAGCAGTCTATCCGGGGTCGCCTACAATGAGCAGTTCTTC
TRBV28,TRBJ2-7,TRBD1,CASSPQGQGTSSYEQYF,TGTGCCAGCAGTCCGCAAGGACAGGGGACGAGCTCCTACGAGCAGTACTTC
TRBV5-8,TRBJ2-5,NA,CASSIRTAETQYF,TGTGCCAGCAGCATCAGGACAGCGGAGACCCAGTACTTC
TRBV4-3,TRBJ1-2,NA,CASSQDLIGTRNYGYTF,TGCGCCAGCAGCCAAGATTTAATCGGGACTCGGAACTATGGCTACACCTTC
TRBV28,TRBJ2-1,NA,CASSGAGRSYNEQFF,TGTGCCAGCAGTGGGGCGGGGCGCTCCTACAATGAGCAGTTCTTC
TRBV4-3,TRBJ1-1,NA,CASSQDRPLEAFF,TGCGCCAGCAGCCAAGATCGACCCCTTGAAGCTTTCTTT
TRBV2,TRBJ2-2,NA,CASSEDTGELFF,TGTGCCAGCAGTGAGGACACCGGGGAGCTGTTTTTT
TRBV19,TRBJ2-7,NA,CASLGDFNEQYF,TGTGCCAGTTTAGGGGATTTCAACGAGCAGTACTTC
TRBV4-3,TRBJ2-1,NA,CASSQDSGGRYNEQFF,TGCGCCAGCAGCCAAGATTCGGGGGGCCGGTACAATGAGCAGTTCTTC
TRBV5-4,TRBJ1-1,NA,CASSLGTVEAFF,TGTGCCAGCAGCTTGGGGACGGTTGAAGCTTTCTTT
TRBV27,TRBJ2-7,NA,CASTVVAGYEQYF,TGTGCCAGCACGGTTGTGGCGGGCTACGAGCAGTACTTC